The 17 T cell receptor beta chains below come from one sample, sequenced in a study of cytomegalovirus exposure and HLA in healthy donors. The PCR had 60 Vbeta and 13 Jbeta primers. The method was immunoSEQ multiplex PCR; TCRdb's version includes in-frame clones alone and lacks a portion of them. In the table there are about 150,000 clones, roughly 79% of which are singletons. Sequenced material: PBMCs. These receptors were taken from a male donor in good health and CMV-seronegative.

The rearrangement joins TRBV2 to TRBJ2-5, with D possibly matching TRBD1 (6 bases). The CDR3 covers 14 residues. Trimming left V 6 bases short and J 3 bases short, with 14 bases between. The germline V gene has CDR1 SNHLY and CDR2 FYNNEI. The CDR3: CASRRGTFKETQYF. CDR3 bases: TGTGCCAGCAGGAGGGGGACCTTTAAAGAGACCCAGTACTTC.

This clone was detected only a few times. The chain is built from TRBV4-1 and TRBJ2-7; D call uncertain. This CDR3 is built from 13 residues. With 4 bases removed from V and 7 bases from J, the gap between germline ends came to 14 bases. The germline CDR1 and CDR2 sequences are MGHRA and YSYEKL. CDR3 coding DNA: TGCGCCAGCAGCCCACAACTCCAGAGGGAGCAGTACTTC. This encodes CASSPQLQREQYF.

This chain joins TRBV19 and TRBJ1-2, with D maybe TRBD1 (5 bases). The CDR3 has 13 residues. V was pared by 3 bases and J by 3 bases, with 8 bases between. Looked up from germline, CDR1 is LNHDA and CDR2 is SQIVND (reference sequence). The CDR3 DNA sequence: TGTGCCAGTAGTATGCAGGGTGACTATGGCTACACCTTC. Translated: CASSMQGDYGYTF.

The V and J genes are TRBV11-2 and TRBJ2-7, with 7 bases matching TRBD2. Germline V gene data show CDR1 as SGHAT and CDR2 as FQNNGV. The ends lost 3 bases at V and 4 bases at J; junction bases unmatched: 6. The CDR3 sequence is 14 residues long. As DNA, the CDR3 is TGTGCCAGCAGCTTGGAACGGCGGGGGTACGAGCAGTACTTC. Amino acids: CASSLERRGYEQYF.

The rearrangement joins TRBV4-3 to TRBJ1-5, with D possibly being TRBD1 (6 bases). Trimming shortened V by 0 bases and J by 6 bases, and 12 bases separated the two germline ends. This CDR3 is built from 15 residues. The V gene's germline CDR1 is LGHNA and CDR2 YSLEER. CDR3 loop: CASSQDYRAAQPQHF. The CDR3 region has the DNA TGCGCCAGCAGCCAAGACTACAGGGCGGCTCAGCCCCAGCATTTT.

The chain employs TRBV2 and TRBJ1-4; tentative D call: TRBD1 (5 bases). Germline CDR1 is SNHLY and CDR2 is FYNNEI. V lost 6 bases, J lost 13 bases, and 24 bases lay in between. The CDR3 runs to 15 residues. The CDR3, as DNA: TGTGCCAGCAGCCGAAGCAGGCTAGGGGACTGGGGACTGTTTTTT. It encodes CASSRSRLGDWGLFF.

CDR3 residues: CSVAEGSSGNTIYF. CDR3 sequence (DNA): TGCAGCGTTGCGGAAGGGAGCTCTGGAAACACCATATATTTT. This rearrangement joins TRBV29-1 to TRBJ1-3; D is undetermined. The V end was cut by 4 bases, the J end by 0 bases, with 10 bases between. The germline V gene has CDR1 SQVTM and CDR2 ANQGSEA. This CDR3 comprises 14 residues.

This clone was recorded a few times. This chain connects TRBV18 to TRBJ2-7, with D maybe TRBD1 (5 bases). V lost 2 bases and J lost 4, with 9 bases in between. Germline V gene lookup returns CDR1 KGHSH and CDR2 LQKENI. The CDR3 runs to 13 residues. CDR3 amino acids: CASSPGRAYEQYF. The DNA of the CDR3 is TGTGCCAGCTCACCAGGCAGGGCGTACGAGCAGTACTTC.

There are a few counts of this clone. The chain has TRBV6-6 and TRBJ1-5; 7 bases are shared with TRBD1. CDR3 length: 13 residues. Germline values: CDR1 MNHNY, CDR2 SVGAGI (reference sequence). Germline trimming cut 5 bases from V and 7 bases from J; bases unmatched to any gene: 5. For the CDR3, the DNA is TGTGCCAGCAGTGACGACAGGGAACAGCCCCAGCATTTT. Amino acids: CASSDDREQPQHF.

This sequence joins TRBV6-5 and TRBJ1-2; 7 bases match TRBD1. Germline lookup yields CDR1 MNHEY and CDR2 SVGAGI. The CDR3 is 14 residues long. After removal of 2 bases from V and 2 bases from J, the junction contained 2 bases not matched to a gene. This chain's CDR3 is CASSYRGRNYGYTF. The CDR3 region has the DNA TGTGCCAGCAGTTACAGGGGGCGGAACTATGGCTACACCTTC.

This clone was seen only once. The chain uses TRBV27 and TRBJ1-1; tentative D call: TRBD1 (5 bases). The CDR3 length is 14 residues. Trimming stripped 3 bases from V and 4 bases from J, with 12 bases between. CDR1 is MNHEY and CDR2 is SMNVEV in the germline V gene (reference sequence). CDR3 residues: CASSLYQGSTEAFF. The DNA for the CDR3 is TGTGCCAGCAGTTTGTACCAGGGTTCCACTGAAGCTTTCTTT.

The chain is built from TRBV5-1 and TRBJ2-1; TRBD1 aligns across 7 bases. CDR3 length: 16 residues. Germline trimming cut 0 bases from V and 3 bases from J; bases unmatched to any gene: 6. The germline CDR1 and CDR2 sequences are SGHRS and YFSETQ. The CDR3 DNA is TGCGCCAGCAGCTTGGGACCGGGACAGAACTACAATGAGCAGTTCTTC. It is translated as CASSLGPGQNYNEQFF.

The V call is TRBV4-2, the J call TRBJ2-2, with a possible D match to TRBD2 (6 bases). The germline gives CDR1 LGHNA, CDR2 YNFKEQ. Trimming shortened V by 1 base and J by 6 bases, and 9 bases separated the two germline ends. The CDR3 length is 14 residues. For the CDR3, the DNA is TGTGCCAGCAGCCAAGTGCGGGGCTCCGGGGAGCTGTTTTTT. Its translation is CASSQVRGSGELFF.

V gene TRBV7-9 combines with J gene TRBJ1-4; a weak D match, TRBD1 (5 bases). Germline V lookup: CDR1 SEHNR, CDR2 FQNEAQ (reference sequence). This CDR3 spans 14 amino acids. Trimming left V 5 bases short and J 7 bases short, with 14 bases between. CDR3 protein: CASSVQGVCEKLFF. The CDR3 DNA sequence: TGTGCCAGCAGCGTCCAAGGGGTCTGTGAAAAACTGTTTTTT.

V gene TRBV19 combines with J gene TRBJ1-2; D is perhaps TRBD1 (6 bases). V was shortened by 4 bases and J by 3 bases, with 12 bases between the two germline ends. The CDR3 sequence is 14 residues long. Germline lookup yields CDR1 LNHDA and CDR2 SQIVND (reference sequence). CDR3 in amino acids: CASSKEDSYYGYTF. The CDR3 bases are TGTGCCAGTAGTAAGGAGGACAGCTACTATGGCTACACCTTC.

The sample holds many counts of this clone. CDR3 coding DNA: TGCGCCAGCAGCTGGGGGGACAGGGATAACACTGAAGCTTTCTTT. The encoded protein is CASSWGDRDNTEAFF. This chain joins TRBV5-1 and TRBJ1-1; TRBD1 agrees at 9 bases. This CDR3 has 15 amino acids. J gave up 2 bases and V 3 bases, and 5 bases lay outside the gene matches. Looked up from germline, CDR1 is SGHRS and CDR2 is YFSETQ.

This chain links TRBV4-2 with TRBJ1-2, with D tentatively TRBD1 (6 bases). Germline V gene sequence: CDR1 LGHNA, CDR2 YNFKEQ. The CDR3 runs to 16 residues. Trimming took 0 bases from V and 0 from J, leaving 11 bases between them. CDR3 amino acids: CASSQDRDTANYGYTF. The CDR3, as DNA: TGTGCCAGCAGCCAAGATCGGGACACCGCTAACTATGGCTACACCTTC.